This TCR beta chain was retrieved from a study of T cells in Graves' hyperthyroidism and ophthalmopathy. This clonotype was detected ten times or more. What it binds is unknown. Amplification yielded TCR beta CDR3 regions, with RNA transcripts as the source. The TCR CDR3 first-round RT-PCR relied on the HTBI primer set. TCRdb fed the multiplex PCR reads into MiXCR, producing one record per CDR3 protein. The data hold 250,000 or so distinct CDR3 sequences, with around 17% observed a single time. General study results and limits: Most clonotypes expanded in the thyroid (above 0.001) were also present in blood.

Uncontrolled infection, other autoimmune disease, pregnancy or lactation excluded patients. Clinical symptoms, serum thyroxine, TRAb, thyroid ultrasound and orbital computed tomography established diagnosis. This CDR3 comprises 15 residues. Germline loops: CDR1 SGHNT, CDR2 YENEEA. Trimming removed 5 bases at V and 5 bases at J, with 18 bases between. V is TRBV11-3 and J is TRBJ1-1; perhaps TRBD1 as D (6 bases). The specimen was blood. The clonotype was recovered from a woman under 30 with Graves' ophthalmopathy. The CDR3 here is CASSPGQSGGTEAFF. In nucleotides, the CDR3 is TGTGCCAGCAGCCCTGGACAGTCCGGGGGGACTGAAGCTTTCTTT. The full variable domain, rest sourced from reference TRBV11-3 and TRBJ1-1, is EAGVVQSPRYKIIEKKQPVAFWCNPISGHNTLYWYLQNLGQGPELLIRYENEEAVDDSQLPKDRFSAERLKGVDSTLKIQPAELGDSAVYLCASSPGQSGGTEAFFGQGTRLTVV.